Listed below are T cell receptor beta chains from one sample, sequenced in a study of T cells in Graves' hyperthyroidism and ophthalmopathy. TCRdb recomputed calls from the multiplex PCR reads with MiXCR, one row per CDR3 protein. The sample carries about 260,000 distinct CDR3 sequences, less than 20% recorded once. The sample was blood. These receptors originate from a woman aged 18 to 35 with Graves' ophthalmopathy. Both conserved end residues are part of each CDR3. Each record gives: D gene, clone size, V gene, J gene, CDR3 protein, CDR3 DNA. D genes are given only for firm matches. For some rows the clone size is stated as once, few or many, or as a class when expanded; others skip it.

D gene: NA; clone size: many; V gene: TRBV11-1; J gene: TRBJ2-1; CDR3 protein: CASATGYNEQFF; CDR3 DNA: TGTGCCAGCGCTACAGGTTACAATGAGCAGTTCTTC
D gene: TRBD1; clone size: NA; V gene: TRBV2; J gene: TRBJ2-5; CDR3 protein: CASGGQTGPRETQYF; CDR3 DNA: TGTGCCAGTGGCGGACAGACAGGGCCCAGAGAGACCCAGTACTTC
D gene: NA; clone size: many; V gene: TRBV5-1; J gene: TRBJ2-1; CDR3 protein: CASSVLQGDEQFF; CDR3 DNA: TGCGCCAGCAGCGTATTACAGGGAGACGAGCAGTTCTTC
D gene: TRBD1; clone size: many; V gene: TRBV28; J gene: TRBJ1-1; CDR3 protein: CASRTGGAEAFF; CDR3 DNA: TGTGCCAGCAGAACAGGGGGAGCTGAAGCTTTCTTT
D gene: NA; clone size: many; V gene: TRBV28; J gene: TRBJ1-1; CDR3 protein: CASSLIGPWNTEAFF; CDR3 DNA: TGTGCCAGCAGTTTAATAGGGCCATGGAACACTGAAGCTTTCTTT
D gene: NA; clone size: many; V gene: TRBV2; J gene: TRBJ2-7; CDR3 protein: CASSVGYEQYF; CDR3 DNA: TGTGCCAGCAGTGTGGGCTACGAGCAGTACTTC
D gene: TRBD2; clone size: many; V gene: TRBV20-1; J gene: TRBJ2-7; CDR3 protein: CSASFAGGNYEQYF; CDR3 DNA: TGCAGTGCTAGTTTCGCGGGAGGGAACTACGAGCAGTACTTC
D gene: NA; clone size: many; V gene: TRBV7-9; J gene: TRBJ1-1; CDR3 protein: CASSPVDWNTEAFF; CDR3 DNA: TGTGCCAGCAGCCCCGTCGACTGGAACACTGAAGCTTTCTTT
D gene: TRBD2; clone size: many; V gene: TRBV6-2/TRBV6-3; J gene: TRBJ2-3; CDR3 protein: CASRMGLAGTDTQYF; CDR3 DNA: TGTGCCAGCAGGATGGGACTAGCGGGAACCGATACGCAGTATTTT
D gene: NA; clone size: many; V gene: TRBV18; J gene: TRBJ1-1; CDR3 protein: CASSPATMTGQNTEAFF; CDR3 DNA: TGTGCCAGCTCACCAGCCACTATGACAGGACAAAACACTGAAGCTTTCTTT
D gene: TRBD2; clone size: few; V gene: TRBV7-2; J gene: TRBJ2-6; CDR3 protein: CASSSRLAGWAIGANVLTF; CDR3 DNA: TGTGCCAGCAGCTCAAGACTAGCGGGGTGGGCAATTGGGGCCAACGTCCTGACTTTC
D gene: TRBD1; clone size: many; V gene: TRBV20-1; J gene: TRBJ2-5; CDR3 protein: CSAGTGTGLQETQYF; CDR3 DNA: TGCAGTGCTGGGACGGGGACAGGTCTTCAGGAGACCCAGTACTTC
D gene: NA; clone size: many; V gene: TRBV7-2; J gene: TRBJ2-7; CDR3 protein: CASSQPPRAAYEQYF; CDR3 DNA: TGTGCCAGCAGCCAACCGCCCAGGGCGGCCTACGAGCAGTACTTC
D gene: NA; clone size: many; V gene: TRBV12-3/TRBV12-4; J gene: TRBJ1-1; CDR3 protein: CASSAILPNTEAFF; CDR3 DNA: TGTGCCAGCAGTGCTATATTACCCAACACTGAAGCTTTCTTT
D gene: TRBD2; clone size: many; V gene: TRBV20-1; J gene: TRBJ2-1; CDR3 protein: CSARDSGRNSYNEQFF; CDR3 DNA: TGCAGTGCTAGAGATAGCGGGCGAAATTCCTACAATGAGCAGTTCTTC
D gene: TRBD2; clone size: NA; V gene: TRBV2; J gene: TRBJ2-1; CDR3 protein: CASSLGTSGAYNEQFF; CDR3 DNA: TGTGCCAGCAGCTTAGGGACTAGCGGAGCCTACAATGAGCAGTTCTTC
D gene: NA; clone size: many; V gene: TRBV10-3; J gene: TRBJ2-1; CDR3 protein: CAISGGQGLEQFF; CDR3 DNA: TGTGCCATCAGTGGAGGGCAGGGTCTTGAGCAGTTCTTC
D gene: NA; clone size: many; V gene: TRBV5-1; J gene: TRBJ2-1; CDR3 protein: CASSSQGRGNEQFF; CDR3 DNA: TGCGCCAGCAGCTCCCAGGGGAGGGGCAATGAGCAGTTCTTC